This entry lists 5 T cell receptor beta chains sequenced from one sample in a study of T cell clonotyping in hematopoietic cell transplantation. TCRdb's table, derived via immunoSEQ multiplex PCR, lists solely in-frame clones and lacks some. The data hold some 16,000 clones, with around 60% observed a single time. Specimen: PBMCs, collected 30 days after allogeneic stem cell transplant. The receptors were gathered from a male patient aged 50 to 59 who had an allogeneic stem cell transplant from an unrelated donor, so T cells may come from the graft donor. Some clones in this sample may be carry-over from other donors' samples.

The CDR3 nucleotides are TGTGCCAGCAGTGATTCACGACAAGGACGACAGCCCCAGCATTTT. This encodes CASSDSRQGRQPQHF. The rearrangement joins TRBV25-1 to TRBJ1-5; D is undetermined. This CDR3 spans 15 amino acids. Germline lookup yields CDR1 MGHDK and CDR2 SYGVNS. V was trimmed by 3 bases and J by 7 bases, leaving 16 bases between them.

J is TRBJ2-5 and V is TRBV5-4; weak D call: TRBD2 (5 bases). V was cut by 1 base and J by 5 bases, with 12 bases left in between. CDR1 is SGHNT and CDR2 is YYREEE in the germline V gene (reference sequence). The CDR3 length is 14 residues. Written as DNA, the CDR3 is TGTGCCAGCAGCTTGAACACGGAGGTGGAGACCCAGTACTTC. As protein: CASSLNTEVETQYF.

This clone was detected only once. The rearrangement uses TRBV25-1 and TRBJ1-1; TRBD1 is a possible D gene (5 bases). The ends were cut back, 4 bases at V and 3 bases at J, with 12 bases in the middle. The CDR3 totals 14 residues. CDR1 and CDR2 (germline): MGHDK, SYGVNS. The CDR3 nucleotides are TGTGCCAGCAGTGGTGGGGGTTTGGACACTGAAGCTTTCTTT. Its protein product is CASSGGGLDTEAFF.

This clone was seen more than once but under ten times. The J gene is TRBJ1-5, the V gene TRBV6-5; D may be TRBD1 (6 bases). CDR3 length equals 14 residues. Germline CDR1 reads MNHEY; CDR2 reads SVGAGI. Trimming stripped 6 bases from V and 7 bases from J, with 16 bases between. The CDR3 spells CASSLTGIGQPQHF. DNA of the CDR3: TGTGCCAGCAGCCTGACAGGTATCGGGCAGCCCCAGCATTTT.

This clone has only a few counts. The chain recombines TRBV7-2 with TRBJ1-3; possible D gene TRBD1, 5 bases. Trimming cost V 5 bases and J 2 bases, with 13 bases left between them. The germline V gene encodes CDR1 SGHTA and CDR2 FQGNSA. There are 15 residues in the CDR3. Here the CDR3 reads CASSPSGAAGNTIYF. CDR3 DNA: TGTGCCAGCAGCCCCAGCGGGGCCGCTGGAAACACCATATATTTT.